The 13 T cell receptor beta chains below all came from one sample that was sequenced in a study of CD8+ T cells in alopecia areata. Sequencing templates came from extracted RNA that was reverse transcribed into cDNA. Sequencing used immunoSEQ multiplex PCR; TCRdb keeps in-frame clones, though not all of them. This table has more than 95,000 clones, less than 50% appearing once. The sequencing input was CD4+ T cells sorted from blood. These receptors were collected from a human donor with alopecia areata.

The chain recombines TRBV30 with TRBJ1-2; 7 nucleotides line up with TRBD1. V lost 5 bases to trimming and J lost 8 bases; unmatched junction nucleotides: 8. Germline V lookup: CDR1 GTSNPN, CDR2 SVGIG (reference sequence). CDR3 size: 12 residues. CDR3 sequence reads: CAWGTRQGGYTF. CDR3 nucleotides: TGTGCCTGGGGGACCCGACAGGGAGGCTACACCTTC.

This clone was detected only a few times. In DNA form, the CDR3 reads TGTGCCAGCAGTACAGAGACCTACGAGCAGTACTTC. It encodes CASSTETYEQYF. This rearrangement joins TRBV28 to TRBJ2-7; D is undetermined. The ends were cut back, 5 bases at V and 2 bases at J, with 7 bases in the middle. In germline, CDR1 is MDHEN, CDR2 SYDVKM. This CDR3 is 12 amino acids long.

The CDR3 region is CASSLVGGGGAQETQYF. DNA for the CDR3: TGTGCCAGCAGCTTAGTCGGCGGTGGTGGGGCCCAAGAGACCCAGTACTTC. J is TRBJ2-5 and V is TRBV7-2; D is possibly TRBD1 (5 bases). The CDR3 is made up of 17 amino acids. Germline V gene sequence: CDR1 SGHTA, CDR2 FQGNSA. Between the trimmed V and J ends, which lost 1 base and 1 base, there was a span of 16 bases. The full variable domain, completed using reference TRBV7-2 and TRBJ2-5, is GAGVSQSPSNKVTEKGKDVELRCDPISGHTALYWYRQSLGQGLEFLIYFQGNSAPDKSGLPSDRFSAERTGGSVSTLTIQRTQQEDSAVYLCASSLVGGGGAQETQYFGPGTRLLVL.

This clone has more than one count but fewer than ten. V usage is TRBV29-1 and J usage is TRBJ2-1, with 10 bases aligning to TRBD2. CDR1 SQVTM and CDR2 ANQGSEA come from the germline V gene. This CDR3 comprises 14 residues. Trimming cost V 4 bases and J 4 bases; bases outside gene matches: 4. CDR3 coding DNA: TGCAGCGTTGCCACTAGCGGGACTTACAATGAGCAGTTCTTC. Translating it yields CSVATSGTYNEQFF.

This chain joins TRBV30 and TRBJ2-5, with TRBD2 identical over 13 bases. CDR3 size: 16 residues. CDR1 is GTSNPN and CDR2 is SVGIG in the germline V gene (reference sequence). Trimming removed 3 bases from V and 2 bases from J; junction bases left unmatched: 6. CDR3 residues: CAWSPGTSGDQETQYF. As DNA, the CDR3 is TGTGCCTGGAGCCCGGGGACTAGCGGGGATCAAGAGACCCAGTACTTC.

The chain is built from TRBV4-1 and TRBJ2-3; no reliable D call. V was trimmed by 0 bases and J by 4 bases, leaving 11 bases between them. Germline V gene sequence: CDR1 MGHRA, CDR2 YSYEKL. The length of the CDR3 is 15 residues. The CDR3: CASSQDLLAADTQYF. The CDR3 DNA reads TGCGCCAGCAGCCAAGATCTATTGGCCGCAGATACGCAGTATTTT.

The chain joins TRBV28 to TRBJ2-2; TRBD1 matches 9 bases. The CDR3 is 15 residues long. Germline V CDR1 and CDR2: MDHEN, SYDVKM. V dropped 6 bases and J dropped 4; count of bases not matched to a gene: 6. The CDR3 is CASRGQGRTTGELFF. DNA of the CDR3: TGTGCCAGCAGGGGACAGGGAAGGACCACCGGGGAGCTGTTTTTT.

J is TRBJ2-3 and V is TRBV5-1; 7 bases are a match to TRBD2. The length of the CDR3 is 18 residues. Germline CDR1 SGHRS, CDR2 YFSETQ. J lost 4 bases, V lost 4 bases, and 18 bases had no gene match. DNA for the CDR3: TGCGCCAGCAGCCTTTCTGCGGGGGTTCACCGGAGCCCAGATACGCAGTATTTT. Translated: CASSLSAGVHRSPDTQYF.

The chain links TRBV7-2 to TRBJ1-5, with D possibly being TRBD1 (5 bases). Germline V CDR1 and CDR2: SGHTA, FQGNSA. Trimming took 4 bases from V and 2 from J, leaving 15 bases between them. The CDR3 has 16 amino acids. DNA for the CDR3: TGTGCCAGCAGCTCCCCGGGGGGTACGGGCAATCAGCCCCAGCATTTT. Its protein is CASSSPGGTGNQPQHF.

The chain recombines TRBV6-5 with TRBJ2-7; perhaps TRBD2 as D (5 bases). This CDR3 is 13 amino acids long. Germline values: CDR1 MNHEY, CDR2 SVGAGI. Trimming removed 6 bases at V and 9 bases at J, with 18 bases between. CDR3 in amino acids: CASRRTKRERQYF. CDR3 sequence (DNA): TGTGCCAGCAGACGGACGAAACGGGAAAGGCAGTACTTC.

This CDR3 reads CASSDGAPNIQYF. In DNA, the CDR3 is TGTGCCAGCAGTGACGGGGCTCCAAACATTCAGTACTTC. V usage is TRBV27 and J usage is TRBJ2-4, with D tentatively TRBD1 or TRBD2 (5 bases each). This CDR3 is 13 amino acids long. The V gene's germline CDR1 is MNHEY and CDR2 SMNVEV (reference sequence). V gave up 5 bases and J gave up 6 bases, with 11 bases separating them.

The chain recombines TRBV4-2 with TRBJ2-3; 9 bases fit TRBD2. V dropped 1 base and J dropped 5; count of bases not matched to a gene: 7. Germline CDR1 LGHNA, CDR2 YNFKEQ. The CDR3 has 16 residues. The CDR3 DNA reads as TGTGCCAGCAGCCAAGGAGTAGCGGGAGTACAAGATACGCAGTATTTT. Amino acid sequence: CASSQGVAGVQDTQYF.

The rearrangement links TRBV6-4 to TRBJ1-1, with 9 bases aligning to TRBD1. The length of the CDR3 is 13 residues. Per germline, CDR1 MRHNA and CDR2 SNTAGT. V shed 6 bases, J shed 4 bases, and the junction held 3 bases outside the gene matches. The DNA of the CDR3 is TGTGCCAGCAGGGTGACAGGGGGCACTGAAGCTTTCTTT. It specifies CASRVTGGTEAFF.